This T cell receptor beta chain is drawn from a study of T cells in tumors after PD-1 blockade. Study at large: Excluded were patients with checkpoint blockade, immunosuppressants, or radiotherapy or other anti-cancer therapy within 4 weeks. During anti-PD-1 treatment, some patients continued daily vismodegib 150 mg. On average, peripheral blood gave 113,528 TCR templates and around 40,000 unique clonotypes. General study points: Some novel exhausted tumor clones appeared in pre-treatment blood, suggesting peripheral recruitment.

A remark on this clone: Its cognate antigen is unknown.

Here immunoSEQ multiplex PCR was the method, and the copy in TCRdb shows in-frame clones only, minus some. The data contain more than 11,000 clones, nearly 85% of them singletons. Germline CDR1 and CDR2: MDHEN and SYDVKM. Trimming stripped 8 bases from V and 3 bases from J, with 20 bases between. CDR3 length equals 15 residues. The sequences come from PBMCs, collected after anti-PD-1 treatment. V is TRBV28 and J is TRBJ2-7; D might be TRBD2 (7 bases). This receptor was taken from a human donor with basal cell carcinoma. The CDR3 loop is CASSRRGGWGYEQYF. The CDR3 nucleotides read TGTGCCAGCTCCCGGCGCGGGGGCTGGGGCTACGAGCAGTACTTC.